This T cell receptor beta chain was retrieved from a study of T cells in Graves' hyperthyroidism and ophthalmopathy. Study-level results: A 13 V-J signature model discriminated ophthalmopathy versus stable hyperthyroidism.

Trimming removed 3 bases at V and 4 bases at J, with 16 bases between. Germline V lookup: CDR1 MDHEN, CDR2 SYDVKM. The CDR3 is made up of 17 amino acids. Amplification of TCR beta CDR3 regions was performed using RNA transcripts as template. A first-round RT-PCR of the TCR CDR3 used the HTBI primer set. From the multiplex PCR reads, TCRdb called clonotypes with MiXCR, one entry per CDR3 protein. Here the sample spans 530,000 or so distinct CDR3 sequences, roughly a quarter being singletons. This clonotype was recorded at least ten times. Its target is not known. Material for sequencing was blood. The genes are TRBV28 and TRBJ1-6, with a possible D match to TRBD1 (6 bases). The receptor was isolated from a woman between 25 and 40 years old with Graves' ophthalmopathy. In DNA form, the CDR3 reads TGTGCCAGCAGTTTCTGGACAGCAACCCCATATAATTCACCCCTCCACTTT. It codes for CASSFWTATPYNSPLHF. Looking up the rest from reference TRBV28 and TRBJ1-6 gives the full variable domain: DVKVTQSSRYLVKRTGEKVFLECVQDMDHENMFWYRQDPGLGLRLIYFSYDVKMKEKGDIPEGYSVSREKKERFSLILESASTNQTSMYLCASSFWTATPYNSPLHFGNGTRLTVT.